This is a list of T cell receptor beta chains from one sample in a study of cytomegalovirus exposure and HLA in healthy donors. Some clones are missing from TCRdb's copy, which holds only in-frame ones; the method was immunoSEQ multiplex PCR. The top ten clones hold roughly 5.3% of a sample with about 110,000 clones, nearly 70% of them seen once. Sequencing was done on a sample of PBMCs. Source of these receptors: a woman in her 70s in good health and CMV-seropositive. CDR3s include the opening cysteine and the closing phenylalanine or tryptophan. A D gene is named only where the DNA matches it firmly. Clone size is given for some rows only: seen once, a few or many times, or a class if the clone is expanded.

d_call clone_size cdr3_length j_call v_call cdr3_aa cdr3_nt
- - 13 TRBJ2-5 TRBV19 CASKMGPTQTQYF TGTGCCAGTAAGATGGGCCCAACCCAGACCCAGTACTTC
- - 14 TRBJ1-4 TRBV5-6 CASNHRVANEKLFF TGTGCCAGCAACCACAGGGTGGCTAATGAAAAACTGTTTTTT
TRBD2 - 15 TRBJ2-3 TRBV29-1 CSVQPSGARTDTQYF TGCAGCGTTCAGCCAAGCGGGGCGAGGACAGATACGCAGTATTTT
TRBD1 - 15 TRBJ1-2 TRBV7-2 CASSPTGQAYGGYTF TGTGCCAGCAGCCCCACGGGACAGGCTTACGGTGGCTACACCTTC
TRBD1 - 15 TRBJ1-5 TRBV6-5 CASSYGTGVGQPQHF TGTGCCAGCAGTTACGGGACAGGAGTCGGCCAGCCCCAGCATTTT
- - 13 TRBJ1-2 TRBV18 CASSPSRDYGYTF TGTGCCAGCTCACCATCGAGGGACTATGGCTACACCTTC
TRBD1 - 14 TRBJ1-2 TRBV10-3 CAISEGQGTYGYTF TGTGCCATCAGTGAGGGACAGGGTACCTATGGCTACACCTTC
- - 15 TRBJ2-1 TRBV7-6 CASSLAQGSYNEQFF TGTGCCAGCAGCTTAGCTCAGGGGTCCTACAATGAGCAGTTCTTC
TRBD1 once 16 TRBJ1-2 TRBV29-1 CSVEDREVGVNYGYTF TGCAGCGTTGAGGACAGGGAGGTTGGGGTTAACTATGGCTACACCTTC
- - 13 TRBJ1-2 TRBV19 CASRPGEGYGYTF TGTGCCAGCCGTCCGGGGGAAGGCTATGGCTACACCTTC
TRBD1 - 14 TRBJ1-2 TRBV7-2 CASSSTQGVDGYTF TGTGCCAGCAGTTCCACTCAGGGGGTAGATGGCTACACCTTC
- few 17 TRBJ1-1 TRBV9 CASSVPRGGEIRTEAFF TGTGCCAGCAGCGTTCCTAGGGGGGGCGAAATTCGGACTGAAGCTTTCTTT
TRBD1 once 13 TRBJ1-1 TRBV6-6 CASSPGGTGVAFF TGTGCCAGCAGCCCCGGGGGGACAGGGGTAGCTTTCTTT
- - 14 TRBJ1-5 TRBV10-3 CAISEVGASQPQHF TGTGCCATCAGTGAAGTGGGGGCAAGTCAGCCCCAGCATTTT
- - 15 TRBJ1-1 TRBV6-5 CASSYSWGVNTEAFF TGTGCCAGCAGTTACTCATGGGGGGTGAACACTGAAGCTTTCTTT
- - 11 TRBJ1-1 TRBV19 CASRDGVELFF TGTGCCAGTAGGGATGGTGTGGAGCTGTTCTTT
- - 18 TRBJ2-2 TRBV4-2 CASSLRVGGGASSGELFF TGTGCCAGCAGCCTAAGAGTCGGAGGGGGGGCCTCCTCCGGGGAGCTGTTTTTT
- - 15 TRBJ1-3 TRBV4-2 CASSQDRGRGNTIYF TGTGCCAGCAGCCAAGACAGGGGACGGGGAAACACCATATATTTT
- - 15 TRBJ2-1 TRBV11-2 CASSLGSRGYNEQFF TGTGCCAGCAGCTTAGGTAGCAGGGGTTACAATGAGCAGTTCTTC
TRBD1 - 13 TRBJ2-5 TRBV29-1 CSVRGTGQETQYF TGCAGCGTGAGGGGGACAGGCCAAGAGACCCAGTACTTC
- - 12 TRBJ1-2 TRBV7-9 CASSIDRTGYTF TGTGCCAGCAGCATCGACAGAACTGGCTACACCTTC
- - 14 TRBJ2-7 TRBV6-1 CATRGTVETYEQYF TGTGCCACCCGGGGGACAGTAGAGACCTACGAGCAGTACTTC
- - 17 TRBJ1-5 TRBV21-1 CASSKVGGRRANQPQHF TGTGCCAGCAGCAAGGTCGGTGGGCGCAGGGCAAATCAGCCCCAGCATTTT
TRBD1 - 17 TRBJ1-4 TRBV6-1 CASSDTRTGGFLVKLFF TGTGCCAGCAGTGACACCCGGACAGGGGGATTTCTGGTAAAACTGTTTTTT
- - 18 TRBJ2-6 TRBV7-3 CASSPQQAGSSGANVLTF TGTGCCAGCAGCCCACAGCAAGCCGGGAGCTCTGGGGCCAACGTCCTGACTTTC
- - 17 TRBJ1-1 TRBV7-9 CASSLVSLSLLNTEAFF TGTGCCAGCAGCTTAGTTAGTCTTAGTCTCTTGAACACTGAAGCTTTCTTT
TRBD1 - 12 TRBJ1-1 TRBV18 CASSRGTGEAFF TGTGCCAGCTCACGTGGGACAGGGGAAGCTTTCTTT
TRBD1 - 14 TRBJ2-7 TRBV7-7 CASSPDRGRNEQYF TGTGCCAGCAGCCCAGACAGGGGCCGGAACGAGCAGTACTTC
TRBD1 - 13 TRBJ1-5 TRBV28 CASSRDSIQPQHF TGTGCCAGCAGCCGGGACAGCATTCAGCCCCAGCATTTT
TRBD1 - 15 TRBJ1-5 TRBV7-9 CASSQGTGVGQPQHF TGTGCCAGCAGCCAGGGGACAGGGGTGGGTCAGCCCCAGCATTTT
- - 15 TRBJ2-3 TRBV7-9 CASSFLTDSTDTQYF TGTGCCAGCAGCTTTCTGACAGACAGCACAGATACGCAGTATTTT
- few 15 TRBJ2-7 TRBV7-9 CASSWPGLPSYEQYF TGTGCCAGCAGCTGGCCGGGACTTCCCTCCTACGAGCAGTACTTC
- - 13 TRBJ1-4 TRBV18 CASSPQGGEKLFF TGTGCCAGCTCACCACAAGGGGGTGAAAAACTGTTTTTT
- - 15 TRBJ2-3 TRBV6-5 CASSYIGFRTDTQYF TGTGCCAGCAGTTACATCGGGTTTCGGACAGATACGCAGTATTTT
- - 14 TRBJ1-6 TRBV13 CASSVLLEASPLHF TGTGCCAGCAGCGTACTCCTGGAGGCTTCACCCCTCCACTTT
- - 14 TRBJ1-1 TRBV30 CAWSETALNTEAFF TGTGCCTGGAGTGAGACAGCCCTGAACACTGAAGCTTTCTTT
- few 11 TRBJ2-1 TRBV5-1 CASNTGDSQFF TGCGCCAGCAACACAGGAGACTCGCAGTTCTTC
TRBD1 - 15 TRBJ1-4 TRBV6-1 CASRMDRVPNEKLFF TGTGCCAGCAGGATGGACAGGGTCCCGAATGAAAAACTGTTTTTT
TRBD1 - 14 TRBJ1-4 TRBV7-8 CASSSGQPGEKLFF TGTGCCAGCAGTTCGGGACAGCCCGGTGAAAAACTGTTTTTT
- - 14 TRBJ1-5 TRBV30 CAWSRQAAGQPQHF TGTGCCTGGAGTAGACAGGCCGCAGGGCAGCCCCAGCATTTT
- - 14 TRBJ1-5 TRBV19 CASSGTGYNQPQHF TGTGCCAGTTCGGGCACAGGGTATAATCAGCCCCAGCATTTT
TRBD1 - 15 TRBJ2-6 TRBV5-1 CASSQGGSGANVLTF TGCGCCAGCAGTCAAGGGGGCTCCGGGGCCAACGTCCTGACTTTC
- - 14 TRBJ1-6 TRBV15 CATSRDRINSPLHF TGTGCCACCAGCAGAGACAGGATAAATTCACCCCTCCACTTT